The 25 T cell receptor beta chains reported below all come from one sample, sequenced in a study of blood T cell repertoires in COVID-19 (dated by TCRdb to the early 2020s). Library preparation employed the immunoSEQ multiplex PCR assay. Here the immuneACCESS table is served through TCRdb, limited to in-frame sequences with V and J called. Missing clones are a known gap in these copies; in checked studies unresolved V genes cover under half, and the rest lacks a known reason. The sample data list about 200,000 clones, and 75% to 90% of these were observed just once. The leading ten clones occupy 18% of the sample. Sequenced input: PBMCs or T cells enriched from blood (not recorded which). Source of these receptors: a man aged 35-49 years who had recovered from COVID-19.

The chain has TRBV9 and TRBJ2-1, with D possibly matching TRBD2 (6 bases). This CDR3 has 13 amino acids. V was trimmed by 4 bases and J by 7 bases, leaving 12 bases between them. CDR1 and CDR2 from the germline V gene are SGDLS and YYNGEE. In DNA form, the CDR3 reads TGTGCCAGCAGCTTCGGGACTTCTAATGAGCAGTTCTTC. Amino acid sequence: CASSFGTSNEQFF.

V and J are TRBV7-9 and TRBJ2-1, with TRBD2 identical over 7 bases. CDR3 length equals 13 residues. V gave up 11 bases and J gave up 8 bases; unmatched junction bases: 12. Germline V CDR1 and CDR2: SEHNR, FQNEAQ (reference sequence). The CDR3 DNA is TGTGCCCCCGGGACTAAAGGTTCCGATGAGCAGTTCTTC. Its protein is CAPGTKGSDEQFF.

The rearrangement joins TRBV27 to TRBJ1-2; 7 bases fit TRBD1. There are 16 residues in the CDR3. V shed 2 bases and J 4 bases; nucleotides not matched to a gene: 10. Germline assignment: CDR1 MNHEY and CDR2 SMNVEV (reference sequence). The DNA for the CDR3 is TGTGCCAGCAGTTTAAGTGCGAGACAGGGAGGCTATGGCTACACCTTC. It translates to CASSLSARQGGYGYTF.

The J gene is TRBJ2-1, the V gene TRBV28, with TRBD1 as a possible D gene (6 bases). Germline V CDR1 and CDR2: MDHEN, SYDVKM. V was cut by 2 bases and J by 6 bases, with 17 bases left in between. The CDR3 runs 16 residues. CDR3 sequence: CASSLLTLPGANEQFF. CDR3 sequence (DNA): TGTGCCAGCAGTTTACTGACCCTTCCAGGGGCCAATGAGCAGTTCTTC.

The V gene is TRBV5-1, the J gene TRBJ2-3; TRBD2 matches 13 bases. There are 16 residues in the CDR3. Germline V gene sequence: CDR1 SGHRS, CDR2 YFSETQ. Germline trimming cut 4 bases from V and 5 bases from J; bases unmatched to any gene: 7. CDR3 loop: CASSPSLAGGQDTQYF. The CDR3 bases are TGCGCCAGCAGCCCCTCACTAGCGGGAGGGCAAGATACGCAGTATTTT.

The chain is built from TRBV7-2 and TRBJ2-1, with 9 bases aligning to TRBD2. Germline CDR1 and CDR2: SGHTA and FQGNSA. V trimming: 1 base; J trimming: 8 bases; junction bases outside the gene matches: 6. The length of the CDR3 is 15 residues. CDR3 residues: CASSLVSGRRDEQFF. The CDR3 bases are TGTGCCAGCAGCTTAGTTAGCGGGAGAAGGGATGAGCAGTTCTTC. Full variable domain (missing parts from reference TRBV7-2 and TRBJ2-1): GAGVSQSPSNKVTEKGKDVELRCDPISGHTALYWYRQSLGQGLEFLIYFQGNSAPDKSGLPSDRFSAERTGGSVSTLTIQRTQQEDSAVYLCASSLVSGRRDEQFFGPGTRLTVL.

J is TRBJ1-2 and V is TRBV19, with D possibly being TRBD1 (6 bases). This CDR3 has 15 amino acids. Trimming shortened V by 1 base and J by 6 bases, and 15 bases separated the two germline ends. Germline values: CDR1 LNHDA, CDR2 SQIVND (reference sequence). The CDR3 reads CASSIVPGAGHGYTF. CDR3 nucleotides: TGTGCCAGTAGTATAGTCCCAGGGGCCGGGCATGGCTACACCTTC.

Here the CDR3 reads CATSREGLYGYTF. The CDR3 coding sequence is TGTGCCACCAGCAGAGAGGGACTCTATGGCTACACCTTC. The J gene is TRBJ1-2, the V gene TRBV15; D is perhaps TRBD1 (5 bases). V was cut by 0 bases and J by 4 bases, with 6 bases left in between. CDR1 LNHNV and CDR2 YYDKDF come from the germline V gene (reference sequence). The CDR3 is made up of 13 amino acids.

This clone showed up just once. Written as DNA, the CDR3 is TGTGCCAGCAGCTTAGCGCGAACTAGCGGGAGGCCTTTGGCCCGAAACAATGAGCAGTTCTTC. It is translated as CASSLARTSGRPLARNNEQFF. V gene TRBV7-8 combines with J gene TRBJ2-1; 12 bases agree with TRBD2. CDR3 length: 21 amino acids. V dropped 0 bases and J dropped 5; count of bases not matched to a gene: 17. Germline loops: CDR1 SGHVS, CDR2 FQNEAQ.

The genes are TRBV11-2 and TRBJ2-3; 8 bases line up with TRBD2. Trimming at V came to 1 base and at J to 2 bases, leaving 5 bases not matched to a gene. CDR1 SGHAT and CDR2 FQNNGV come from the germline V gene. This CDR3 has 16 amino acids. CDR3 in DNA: TGTGCCAGCAGCTTAGGACTAGCGCCGAACACAGATACGCAGTATTTT. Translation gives CASSLGLAPNTDTQYF.

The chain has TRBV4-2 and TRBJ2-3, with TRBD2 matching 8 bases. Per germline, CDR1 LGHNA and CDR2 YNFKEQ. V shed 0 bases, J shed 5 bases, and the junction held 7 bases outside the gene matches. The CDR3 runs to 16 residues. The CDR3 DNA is TGTGCCAGCAGCCAAGACGGGACTAGACTCGGAGATACGCAGTATTTT. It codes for CASSQDGTRLGDTQYF.

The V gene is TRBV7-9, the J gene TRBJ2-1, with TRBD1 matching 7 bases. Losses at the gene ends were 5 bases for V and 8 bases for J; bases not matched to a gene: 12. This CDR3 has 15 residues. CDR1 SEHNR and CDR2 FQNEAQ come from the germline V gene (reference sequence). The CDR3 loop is CASSPTSNRGDEQFF. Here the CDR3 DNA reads TGTGCCAGCAGCCCGACGTCGAACAGGGGCGATGAGCAGTTCTTC.

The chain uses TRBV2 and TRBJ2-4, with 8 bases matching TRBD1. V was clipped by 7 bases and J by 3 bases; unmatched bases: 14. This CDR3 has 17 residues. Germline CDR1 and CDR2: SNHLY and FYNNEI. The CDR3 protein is CASTTTRQGRVKNIQYF. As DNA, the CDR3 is TGTGCCAGCACCACCACAAGACAGGGGAGAGTCAAAAACATTCAGTACTTC.

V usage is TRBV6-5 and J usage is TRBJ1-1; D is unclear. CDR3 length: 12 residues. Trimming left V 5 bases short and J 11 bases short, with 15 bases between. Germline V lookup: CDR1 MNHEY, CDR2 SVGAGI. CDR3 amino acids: CASSTEGSGAFF. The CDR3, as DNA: TGTGCCAGCAGTACCGAGGGATCTGGCGCTTTCTTT.

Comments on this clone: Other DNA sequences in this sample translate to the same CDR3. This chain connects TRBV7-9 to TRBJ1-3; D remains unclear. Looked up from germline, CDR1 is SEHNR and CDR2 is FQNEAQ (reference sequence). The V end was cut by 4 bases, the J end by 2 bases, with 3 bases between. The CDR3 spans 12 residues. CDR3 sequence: CASSSTGNTIYF. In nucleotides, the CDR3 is TGTGCCAGCAGCTCTACTGGAAACACCATATATTTT.

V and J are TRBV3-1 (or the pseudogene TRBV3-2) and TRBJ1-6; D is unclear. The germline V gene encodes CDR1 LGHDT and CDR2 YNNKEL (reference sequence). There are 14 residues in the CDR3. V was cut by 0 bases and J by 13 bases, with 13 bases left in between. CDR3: CASSQDQPGIPLHF. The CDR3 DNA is TGTGCCAGCAGCCAAGATCAACCCGGGATCCCCCTCCACTTT.

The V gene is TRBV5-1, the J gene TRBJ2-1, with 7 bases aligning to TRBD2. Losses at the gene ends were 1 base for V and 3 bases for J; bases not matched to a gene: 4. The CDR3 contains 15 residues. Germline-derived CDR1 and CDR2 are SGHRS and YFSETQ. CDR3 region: CASSLLAGNYNEQFF. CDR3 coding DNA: TGCGCCAGCAGCTTGTTAGCGGGTAACTACAATGAGCAGTTCTTC. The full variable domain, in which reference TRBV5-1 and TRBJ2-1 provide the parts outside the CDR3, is KAGVTQTPRYLIKTRGQQVTLSCSPISGHRSVSWYQQTPGQGLQFLFEYFSETQRNKGNFPGRFSGRQFSNSRSEMNVSTLELGDSALYLCASSLLAGNYNEQFFGPGTRLTVL.

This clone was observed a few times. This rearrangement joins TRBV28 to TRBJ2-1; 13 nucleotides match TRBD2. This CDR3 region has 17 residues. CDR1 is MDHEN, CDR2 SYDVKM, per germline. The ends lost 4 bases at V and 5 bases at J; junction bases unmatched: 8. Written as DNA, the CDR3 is TGTGCCAGCAGTTCCCGGACTAGCGGGAGACGCAACAATGAGCAGTTCTTC. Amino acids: CASSSRTSGRRNNEQFF.

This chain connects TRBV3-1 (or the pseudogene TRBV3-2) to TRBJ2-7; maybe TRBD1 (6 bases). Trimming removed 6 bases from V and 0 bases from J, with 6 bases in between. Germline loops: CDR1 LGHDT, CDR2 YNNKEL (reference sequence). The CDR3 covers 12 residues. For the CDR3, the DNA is TGTGCCAGCAGACAGGGCTCCTACGAGCAGTACTTC. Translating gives CASRQGSYEQYF.

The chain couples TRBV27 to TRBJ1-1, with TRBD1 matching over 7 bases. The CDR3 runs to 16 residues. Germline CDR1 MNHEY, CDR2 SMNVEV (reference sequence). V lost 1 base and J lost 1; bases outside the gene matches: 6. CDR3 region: CASSLYAGGANTEAFF. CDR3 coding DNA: TGTGCCAGCAGTTTATACGCAGGGGGTGCGAACACTGAAGCTTTCTTT.

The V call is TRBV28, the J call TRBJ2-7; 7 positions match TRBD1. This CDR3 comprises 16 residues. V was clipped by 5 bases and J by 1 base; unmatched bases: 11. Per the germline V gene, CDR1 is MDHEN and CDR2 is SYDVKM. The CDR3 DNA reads TGTGCCAGCAGTCCACTTACCGGGACAGCTTCCTACGAGCAGTACTTC. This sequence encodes CASSPLTGTASYEQYF.

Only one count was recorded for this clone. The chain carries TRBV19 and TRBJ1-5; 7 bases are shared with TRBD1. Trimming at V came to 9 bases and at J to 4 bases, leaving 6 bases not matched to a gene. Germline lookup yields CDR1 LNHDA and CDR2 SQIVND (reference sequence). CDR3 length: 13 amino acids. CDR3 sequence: CASSGTENQPQHF. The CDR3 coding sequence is TGTGCCAGCTCCGGGACAGAAAATCAGCCCCAGCATTTT.

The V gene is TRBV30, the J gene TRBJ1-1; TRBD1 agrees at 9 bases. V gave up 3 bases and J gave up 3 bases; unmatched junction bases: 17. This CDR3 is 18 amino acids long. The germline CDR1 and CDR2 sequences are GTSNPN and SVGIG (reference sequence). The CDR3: CAWRRQGGVFYQDTEAFF. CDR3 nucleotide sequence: TGTGCCTGGAGGCGACAGGGGGGGGTATTTTATCAGGACACTGAAGCTTTCTTT.

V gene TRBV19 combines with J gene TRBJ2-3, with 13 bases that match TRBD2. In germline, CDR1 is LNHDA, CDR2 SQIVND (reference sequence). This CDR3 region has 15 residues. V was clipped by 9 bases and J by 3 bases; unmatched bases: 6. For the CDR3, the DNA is TGTGCCAGCAGACTAGCGGGAGGACCAACAGATACGCAGTATTTT. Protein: CASRLAGGPTDTQYF.

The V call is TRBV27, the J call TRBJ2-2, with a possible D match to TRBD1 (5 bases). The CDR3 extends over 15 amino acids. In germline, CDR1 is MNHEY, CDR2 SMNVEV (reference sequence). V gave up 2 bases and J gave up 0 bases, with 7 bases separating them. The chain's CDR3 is CASSLSRANTGELFF. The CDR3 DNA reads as TGTGCCAGCAGTTTAAGCAGGGCGAACACCGGGGAGCTGTTTTTT.